Listed here are 12 T cell receptor beta chains from one sample, sequenced in a study of blood T cells in healthy people across ages. Together with a sample-barcoded 5' primer, a J-beta primer mix was included in a second PCR lasting about 6 to 11 cycles. TCRdb ran MiXCR on the 5' RACE reads and lists one entry per CDR3 protein. The sample contains hundreds of thousands of distinct CDR3 sequences, about 34% of which appear only once. Specimen: blood. Receptors originate from a man in his late teens or twenties in good health.

There are a few counts of this clonotype. The J gene is TRBJ2-1, the V gene TRBV24-1; TRBD2 matches at 10 bases. Trimming removed 2 bases from V and 4 bases from J; junction bases left unmatched: 4. CDR1 KGHDR and CDR2 SFDVKD come from the germline V gene. There are 16 residues in the CDR3. The CDR3 region is CATSDSSGGEYNEQFF. The DNA of the CDR3 is TGTGCCACCAGTGATTCGAGCGGGGGGGAATACAATGAGCAGTTCTTC.

V is TRBV5-1 and J is TRBJ1-2; 7 bases are shared with TRBD1. Germline V gives CDR1 SGHRS, CDR2 YFSETQ. CDR3 length equals 15 residues. The trim removed 2 bases at V and 4 bases at J, leaving 8 bases unmatched. For the CDR3, the DNA is TGCGCCAGCAGCTTTGGACAGGACTGGGGCTATGGCTACACCTTC. Translated: CASSFGQDWGYGYTF. Based on the CDR3 plus reference TRBV5-1 and TRBJ1-2, the full variable domain is KAGVTQTPRYLIKTRGQQVTLSCSPISGHRSVSWYQQTPGQGLQFLFEYFSETQRNKGNFPGRFSGRQFSNSRSEMNVSTLELGDSALYLCASSFGQDWGYGYTFGSGTRLTVV.

This clonotype has more than one count but fewer than ten. The chain uses TRBV2 and TRBJ1-2, with D unresolved. Trimming removed 3 bases from V and 5 bases from J, with 10 bases in between. CDR1 SNHLY and CDR2 FYNNEI come from the germline V gene. The CDR3 runs to 13 residues. CDR3 DNA sequence: TGTGCCAGCAGTGACGAGGAGAATTATGGCTACACCTTC. This sequence encodes CASSDEENYGYTF.

The rearrangement uses TRBV10-3 and TRBJ2-1; 9 nucleotides agree with TRBD1. This CDR3 is built from 15 residues. J was trimmed by 3 bases and V by 7 bases; bases with no gene match: 7. Germline CDR1 ENHRY, CDR2 SYGVKD. CDR3: CAIKTGDRDYNEQFF. CDR3 coding DNA: TGTGCCATCAAGACGGGGGACAGGGACTACAATGAGCAGTTCTTC.

This chain uses TRBV6-5 with TRBJ2-7; TRBD2 aligns across 9 bases. CDR3 length equals 16 residues. CDR1 is MNHEY and CDR2 is SVGAGI in the germline V gene. V was clipped by 1 base and J by 3 bases; unmatched bases: 7. CDR3 loop: CASSYFSGGGDYEQYF. The CDR3 DNA reads as TGTGCCAGCAGTTACTTTTCTGGCGGGGGGGACTACGAGCAGTACTTC.

To note about this clonotype: This may arise from a read error, as a much more abundant clone is one base away. J is TRBJ2-1 and V is TRBV4-3; 8 bases line up with TRBD2. The germline gives CDR1 LGHNA, CDR2 YSLEER. The CDR3 is 16 residues long. The CDR3, as DNA: TGCACCAGCAGCCAGGATAGCGGGGTCTCCTACAATGAGCAGTTCTTC. Residues: CTSSQDSGVSYNEQFF.

This chain uses TRBV13 with TRBJ2-3, with 8 bases aligning to TRBD2. CDR1 is PRHDT, CDR2 FYEKMQ, per germline (reference sequence). V shed 4 bases and J 0 bases; nucleotides not matched to a gene: 9. The CDR3 contains 17 residues. CDR3 protein: CASSSRGGTTSTDTQYF. For the CDR3, the DNA is TGTGCCAGCAGCTCCCGGGGGGGGACGACTAGCACAGATACGCAGTATTTT. Full variable domain (rest looked up from reference TRBV13 and TRBJ2-3): AAGVIQSPRHLIKEKRETATLKCYPIPRHDTVYWYQQGPGQDPQFLISFYEKMQSDKGSIPDRFSAQQFSDYHSELNMSSLELGDSALYFCASSSRGGTTSTDTQYFGPGTRLTVL.

Remarks on this clonotype: A much larger clone differs by one base, so this may be a read error. The chain employs TRBV10-3 and TRBJ1-2; D call uncertain. This CDR3 is 11 amino acids long. CDR1 and CDR2 from the germline V gene are ENHRY and SYGVKD. The CDR3 loop is CVIQSDYGYTF. The CDR3 DNA reads TGTGTCATCCAGTCGGACTATGGCTACACCTTC.

The chain has TRBV4-3 and TRBJ2-5, with 7 nucleotides matching TRBD2. The DNA matches TRBJ2-1 better at its end, which makes the J call doubtful. Germline CDR1 is LGHNA and CDR2 is YSLEER. CDR3 size: 16 residues. Here the CDR3 DNA reads TGCGCCAGCAGCTTTAGTAATGCGGGGGATCAAGAGACCCAGTTCTTC. It yields the protein CASSFSNAGDQETQFF.

This clonotype showed up many times. The CDR3 DNA reads as TGCAGCGCCCGGGAGCCCTATGGCTACACCTTC. This gives the protein CSAREPYGYTF. The chain couples TRBV29-1 to TRBJ1-2; D is undetermined. Trimming shortened V by 7 bases and J by 4 bases, and 10 bases separated the two germline ends. Germline V lookup: CDR1 SQVTM, CDR2 ANQGSEA. This CDR3 is built from 11 residues.

The chain couples TRBV4-2 to TRBJ2-7; 12 bases match TRBD2. After removal of 8 bases from V and 2 bases from J, the junction contained 16 bases not matched to a gene. Germline CDR1 is LGHNA and CDR2 is YNFKEQ. The CDR3 totals 18 residues. The CDR3 DNA follows: TGTGCCAGCGCGCCTAGCGGGGGGGCTCCCATACTTACCTACGAGCAGTACTTC. This encodes CASAPSGGAPILTYEQYF.

This clonotype was found a few times. This chain joins TRBV28 and TRBJ1-5; no definite D call. With 9 bases removed from V and 3 bases from J, the gap between germline ends came to 12 bases. The CDR3 spans 13 residues. Germline loops: CDR1 MDHEN, CDR2 SYDVKM. The CDR3 spells CASKKVLNQPQHF. The CDR3 DNA reads TGTGCCAGTAAGAAAGTACTCAATCAGCCCCAGCATTTT.